The clone carrying this TCR beta chain was recorded once. Antigen: not known. The sample is drawn from a study of CD4 T cells in relation to SARS-CoV-2 and coronaviruses. The germline V gene has CDR1 KGHSH and CDR2 LQKENI. The CDR3 extends over 14 amino acids. Trimming removed 0 bases from V and 10 bases from J, with 14 bases in between. Data came from immunoSEQ multiplex PCR; TCRdb stores just in-frame clones and leaves some out. The table has 20,000 to 25,000 clones, around 68% seen once. CD4+ T cells from unexposed donors were obtained before the COVID-19 pandemic (2011-2018). The cells were cultured for under 13 days before CD4+ T cells were isolated. Half the medium was replaced with IL-2 medium on days 3 and 7.

The sequenced sample was CD4+ T cells from PBMCs, cultured in vitro. The sequence derives from a human donor in good health. The V call is TRBV18, the J call TRBJ2-3, with D perhaps being TRBD1 or TRBD2 (5 bases each). CDR3 DNA: TGTGCCAGCTCACCACCGGGGGATCTGCGGTCGCAGTATTTT. It codes for CASSPPGDLRSQYF. Full variable domain (missing parts from reference TRBV18 and TRBJ2-3): NAGVMQNPRHLVRRRGQEARLRCSPMKGHSHVYWYRQLPEEGLKFMVYLQKENIIDESGMPKERFSAEFPKEGPSILRIQQVVRGDSAAYFCASSPPGDLRSQYFGPGTRLTVL.